These T cell receptor beta chains were read from a single sample in a study of control samples from healthy donors and cancer patients. Assay used: immunoSEQ multiplex PCR; TCRdb lists only in-frame clones, some missing. The sample records about 120,000 clones, 80% to 90% being singletons. The sample taken for sequencing was blood. The receptors here all came from a man younger than 45 in good health. Each CDR3 is given without its conserved first and last residue. Each record gives: clone size, V gene, J gene, CDR3 length, CDR3 protein. Size is stated for part of the rows, as once, few or many counts, or as a class when the clone is expanded.

NA	TRBV9	TRBJ1-4	12	ASSGGQSNEKLF
NA	TRBV10-3	TRBJ2-3	13	AISSLAGGRDTQY
NA	TRBV2	TRBJ1-5	12	ASSEMRSGTPQH
NA	TRBV5-1	TRBJ2-7	11	ASMGQGVNEQY
NA	TRBV18	TRBJ1-1	11	ASSPVQGTEAF
NA	TRBV4-1	TRBJ2-2	12	ASSQVQNTGELF
NA	TRBV18	TRBJ1-1	11	ASSPPQGFEAF
NA	TRBV29-1	TRBJ1-2	10	SNGQPDYGYT
NA	TRBV11-3	TRBJ2-1	12	ASSSSSRDTEQF
NA	TRBV12-3/TRBV12-4	TRBJ2-5	9	ASSIKETQY
NA	TRBV2	TRBJ1-2	12	ASSAGTGPDGYT
NA	TRBV4-2	TRBJ1-5	15	ASSPQQVIGGNQPQH
NA	TRBV18	TRBJ2-1	16	ASSAQRTGTGMFNEQF
NA	TRBV27	TRBJ2-3	13	ASSGTGRNTDTQY
NA	TRBV24-1	TRBJ1-2	12	ATSGQANSYGYT
NA	TRBV19	TRBJ2-5	12	ASSRGGIEETQY
NA	TRBV6-5	TRBJ1-5	11	ASRGGAKQPQH
few	TRBV2	TRBJ1-6	13	ASTPRVLPNSPLH
NA	TRBV19	TRBJ2-6	12	ASSERSGANVLT
once	TRBV5-8	TRBJ2-7	12	ASSSTGGSYEQY
NA	TRBV5-5	TRBJ1-5	10	ASSGPNQPQH
NA	TRBV7-8	TRBJ2-1	14	ASSPSTGTSYNEQF
NA	TRBV9	TRBJ2-3	14	ASSLGTTTSTDTQY
NA	TRBV18	TRBJ1-5	11	ASTGGINQPQH
NA	TRBV3-1/TRBV3-2	TRBJ1-4	13	ASSQGGALNEKLF
few	TRBV13	TRBJ2-7	12	ASSLGQFSYEQY
NA	TRBV18	TRBJ2-6	12	ASSPESGANVLT